The 5 T cell receptor beta chains in this list originate from one sample, sequenced in a study of technical replicates of blood from a few donors. The protocol was immunoSEQ multiplex PCR, while the TCRdb copy is restricted to in-frame clones and leaves out a portion. The sample has some 100,000 clones; roughly 95% are singletons. Sequenced sample: T cells isolated from PBMCs. The receptor set was obtained from a human donor in good health.

The rearrangement uses TRBV6-5 and TRBJ1-6; the D is unclear. The V end lost 6 bases, the J end lost 9 bases, and 15 bases lay between the germline ends. Germline-derived CDR1 and CDR2 are MNHEY and SVGAGI. The CDR3 is 14 residues long. CDR3 nucleotide sequence: TGTGCCAGCAGCCGGGAGTCGTTCGTTTCACCCCTCCACTTT. Amino acid sequence: CASSRESFVSPLHF.

The chain employs TRBV11-2 and TRBJ1-6, with D perhaps TRBD1 (5 bases). This CDR3 contains 18 residues. Trimming took off 5 bases at V and 5 bases at J, with 22 bases between the two ends. Germline assignment: CDR1 SGHAT and CDR2 FQNNGV. CDR3 coding DNA: TGTGCCAGCAGCCAATCCTTACTCCAGGGAAGCCATAATTCACCCCTCCACTTT. Translation gives CASSQSLLQGSHNSPLHF.

V and J are TRBV15 and TRBJ1-2; the D is unclear. This CDR3 region has 13 residues. Trimming removed 5 bases at V and 3 bases at J, with 10 bases between. CDR1 and CDR2 from the germline V gene are LNHNV and YYDKDF (reference sequence). CDR3 in amino acids: CATSEGPDYGYTF. CDR3 nucleotide sequence: TGTGCCACCAGCGAGGGCCCTGACTATGGCTACACCTTC.

The rearrangement joins TRBV7-3 to TRBJ2-5, with a possible D match to TRBD2 (6 bases). The CDR3 contains 13 residues. Deletions cut 2 bases from V and 4 bases from J, with 8 bases between. Germline lookup yields CDR1 SGHTA and CDR2 FQGTGA. Here the CDR3 reads CASSLGGIETQYF. The CDR3 DNA is TGTGCCAGCAGCTTAGGAGGGATAGAGACCCAGTACTTC.

This chain links TRBV28 with TRBJ1-2; no clear D gene. The CDR3 has 13 residues. Germline CDR1 MDHEN, CDR2 SYDVKM. V was clipped by 6 bases and J by 0 bases, with 8 bases between them. The CDR3 loop reads CASRSLPNYGYTF. The CDR3 DNA is TGTGCCAGCAGATCACTTCCTAACTATGGCTACACCTTC.